The 12 T cell receptor beta chains below were found in one sample sequenced in a study of technical replicates of blood from a few donors. Data came from immunoSEQ multiplex PCR; TCRdb stores just in-frame clones and leaves some out. The repertoire holds approximately 82,000 clones, with about 90% as singletons. Source material: T cells isolated from PBMCs. These receptor sequences come from a human donor in good health. Some clones in this sample may be carry-over from other donors' samples.

The rearrangement links TRBV14 to TRBJ1-2, with no clear D. Trimming removed 4 bases from V and 3 bases from J, with 9 bases in between. Germline V lookup: CDR1 SGHDN, CDR2 FVKESK. This CDR3 comprises 13 residues. DNA of the CDR3: TGTGCCAGCAGCCCCAGATTCCACTATGGCTACACCTTC. It specifies CASSPRFHYGYTF.

The chain is built from TRBV19 and TRBJ2-5; 10 nucleotides agree with TRBD1. The ends lost 9 bases at V and 5 bases at J; junction bases unmatched: 12. CDR1 is LNHDA, CDR2 SQIVND, per germline (reference sequence). There are 15 residues in the CDR3. The CDR3 region has the DNA TGTGCCAGCGACAGGGGGCTCAGTCCAGGGGAGACCCAGTACTTC. The encoded protein is CASDRGLSPGETQYF.

The gene calls are TRBV11-2 and TRBJ1-1; D is unresolved. Germline assignment: CDR1 SGHAT and CDR2 FQNNGV. The CDR3 runs 15 residues. The V and J ends lost 1 base and 5 bases respectively, with 14 bases between them. CDR3 DNA: TGTGCCAGCAGCTTAGGACACGCCCTAAGAACTGAAGCTTTCTTT. It encodes CASSLGHALRTEAFF.

The chain carries TRBV28 and TRBJ1-1, with 9 positions matching TRBD1. Germline V gene data show CDR1 as MDHEN and CDR2 as SYDVKM. Unmatched junction bases numbered 11, after V lost 6 bases and J lost 6 bases. This CDR3 is built from 15 residues. The CDR3 sequence is CASSFEGQGGPEAFF. The CDR3, as DNA: TGTGCCAGCAGCTTTGAGGGACAGGGAGGCCCTGAAGCTTTCTTT. The whole variable domain, remainder taken from reference TRBV28 and TRBJ1-1, is DVKVTQSSRYLVKRTGEKVFLECVQDMDHENMFWYRQDPGLGLRLIYFSYDVKMKEKGDIPEGYSVSREKKERFSLILESASTNQTSMYLCASSFEGQGGPEAFFGQGTRLTVV.

J is TRBJ2-7 and V is TRBV10-3, with D maybe TRBD1 (6 bases). Trimming cost V 6 bases and J 2 bases, with 14 bases left between them. CDR3 length: 14 residues. Germline V gives CDR1 ENHRY, CDR2 SYGVKD. The CDR3 DNA reads as TGTGCCATCAGGGGAGAGGACAGAGCCTACGAGCAGTACTTC. Protein: CAIRGEDRAYEQYF.

This chain links TRBV30 with TRBJ1-2, with 9 bases identical to TRBD1. Per germline, CDR1 GTSNPN and CDR2 SVGIG (reference sequence). This CDR3 comprises 15 residues. Unmatched junction bases numbered 12, after V lost 7 bases and J lost 3 bases. The CDR3 sequence is CALSGQGLKHYGYTF. The CDR3 bases are TGTGCCTTATCGGGACAGGGTTTAAAGCACTATGGCTACACCTTC.

The chain has TRBV14 and TRBJ2-4, with D perhaps TRBD2 (5 bases). Trimming removed 4 bases at V and 9 bases at J, with 19 bases between. The CDR3 consists of 15 residues. Germline CDR1 and CDR2: SGHDN and FVKESK. The CDR3 region is CASSPLSGFGRIQYF. The CDR3 DNA sequence: TGTGCCAGCAGCCCCTTGAGCGGCTTTGGGCGCATTCAGTACTTC.

CDR3 sequence: CASSVTGTSYEQYF. The CDR3, as DNA: TGTGCCAGCAGTGTTACAGGGACCTCCTACGAGCAGTACTTC. The chain joins TRBV28 to TRBJ2-7; weak D call: TRBD1 (6 bases). CDR1 is MDHEN and CDR2 is SYDVKM in the germline V gene. CDR3 length: 14 residues. The germline V and J ends were trimmed by 5 bases and 0 bases, with 11 bases remaining between them.

J is TRBJ2-1 and V is TRBV27, with D possibly matching TRBD2 (7 bases). Trimming removed 2 bases at V and 7 bases at J, with 9 bases between. Germline V gene data show CDR1 as MNHEY and CDR2 as SMNVEV (reference sequence). There are 13 residues in the CDR3. CDR3 DNA: TGTGCCAGCAGTTTAAGGGGGGGGAATGAGCAGTTCTTC. Protein product: CASSLRGGNEQFF.

The chain carries TRBV6-1 and TRBJ1-4; 10 nucleotides agree with TRBD1. Germline CDR1 is MNHNS and CDR2 is SASEGT. Losses at the gene ends were 5 bases for V and 8 bases for J; bases not matched to a gene: 5. This CDR3 comprises 14 residues. The CDR3 protein is CASSLGTGDEKLFF. Here the CDR3 DNA reads TGTGCCAGCAGTTTAGGGACAGGGGACGAAAAACTGTTTTTT.

The rearrangement uses TRBV7-6 and TRBJ2-7; the match to TRBD1 covers 10 bases. CDR3 length: 15 residues. Trimming removed 5 bases from V and 7 bases from J; junction bases left unmatched: 11. CDR1 is SGHVS, CDR2 FNYEAQ, per germline. The CDR3 DNA sequence: TGTGCCAGCAGCCCTGCCGGGACAGGGGTCCGGGAGCAGTACTTC. Protein sequence: CASSPAGTGVREQYF.

The CDR3 sequence: CATDRGLNTEAFF. The CDR3 bases are TGTGCCACCGACAGGGGACTCAACACTGAAGCTTTCTTT. The V call is TRBV19, the J call TRBJ1-1, with TRBD1 identical over 8 bases. This CDR3 contains 13 residues. V was pared by 10 bases and J by 2 bases, with 6 bases of the junction left unmatched. CDR1 and CDR2 (germline): LNHDA, SQIVND (reference sequence).